The 28 T cell receptor beta chains below come from one sample, sequenced in a study of blood T cell repertoires in COVID-19. Some clones are missing from TCRdb's copy, which holds only in-frame ones; the method was immunoSEQ multiplex PCR. The sample consists of around 300,000 clones, around 90% of them appearing once. Sequencing input: peripheral blood. The origin of the receptors is a man aged 50-59 years with acute or convalescent COVID-19.

The chain is built from TRBV5-6 and TRBJ1-1; weak D call: TRBD1 (6 bases). The CDR3 contains 14 residues. Germline CDR1 is SGHDT and CDR2 is YYEEEE. V was pared by 5 bases and J by 5 bases, with 16 bases between. The CDR3, as DNA: TGTGCCAGCAGACCGGTGGGGGGGCTTACTGAAGCTTTCTTT. Amino acid sequence: CASRPVGGLTEAFF.

The chain is built from TRBV7-8 and TRBJ2-1, with TRBD1 matching 7 bases. Trimming cost V 1 base and J 8 bases; bases outside gene matches: 2. The CDR3 runs 13 residues. Germline CDR1 SGHVS, CDR2 FQNEAQ. The CDR3 DNA follows: TGTGCCAGCAGCTTAGACAGGGGCCATGAGCAGTTCTTC. It specifies CASSLDRGHEQFF.

This clone was seen a single time. The chain recombines TRBV5-6 with TRBJ2-7; D may be TRBD1 (6 bases). Germline CDR1 SGHDT, CDR2 YYEEEE. This CDR3 is built from 13 residues. V shed 2 bases and J shed 3 bases, with 9 bases lying between them. Here the CDR3 DNA reads TGTGCCAGCAGCTTTCGGGACAACTACGAGCAGTACTTC. Encoded protein: CASSFRDNYEQYF.

V usage is TRBV27 and J usage is TRBJ2-7; D possibly corresponds to TRBD2 (7 bases). CDR1 MNHEY and CDR2 SMNVEV come from the germline V gene (reference sequence). The CDR3 runs to 15 residues. With 0 bases removed from V and 5 bases from J, the gap between germline ends came to 14 bases. The CDR3 DNA reads as TGTGCCAGCAGTTTATCGAGGGGGGGGAGCCACGAGCAGTACTTC. This encodes CASSLSRGGSHEQYF.

The chain recombines TRBV5-5 with TRBJ1-1; D not certain. The CDR3 is 13 residues long. Trimming removed 0 bases at V and 5 bases at J, with 8 bases between. Germline CDR1 reads SGHKS; CDR2 reads YYEKEE (reference sequence). CDR3: CASSLGVETEAFF. CDR3 nucleotide sequence: TGTGCCAGCAGCTTGGGAGTTGAGACTGAAGCTTTCTTT.

The genes are TRBV15 and TRBJ2-2; D unresolved. CDR1 LNHNV and CDR2 YYDKDF come from the germline V gene (reference sequence). V lost 3 bases and J lost 4, with 18 bases in between. The CDR3 runs to 17 residues. CDR3 sequence (DNA): TGTGCCACCAGCAGGGAGTATATGTCCCCCAGCACCGGGGAGCTGTTTTTT. Amino acids: CATSREYMSPSTGELFF.

V and J are TRBV19 and TRBJ2-1; 10 bases match TRBD1. The CDR3 is made up of 15 amino acids. Per the germline V gene, CDR1 is LNHDA and CDR2 is SQIVND (reference sequence). The trim removed 7 bases at V and 1 base at J, leaving 4 bases unmatched. CDR3 amino acids: CASIRDRGSYNEQFF. The CDR3 nucleotides are TGTGCCAGTATCCGGGACAGGGGATCCTACAATGAGCAGTTCTTC.

The V call is TRBV5-4, the J call TRBJ1-1; 9 bases map to TRBD1. The CDR3 has 13 residues. V gave up 3 bases and J gave up 5 bases; unmatched junction bases: 2. The germline V gene has CDR1 SGHNT and CDR2 YYREEE (reference sequence). The CDR3 region is CASSSGTGTEAFF. In DNA form, the CDR3 reads TGTGCCAGCAGCTCCGGGACAGGGACTGAAGCTTTCTTT.

V usage is TRBV5-8 and J usage is TRBJ2-2; the D is unclear. CDR1 is SGHTS, CDR2 YDEGEE, per germline. The ends were cut back, 3 bases at V and 7 bases at J, with 10 bases in the middle. There are 13 residues in the CDR3. The CDR3 here is CASSSPVVGELFF. The CDR3 coding sequence is TGTGCCAGCAGCTCCCCGGTTGTCGGGGAGCTGTTTTTT. Drawing the rest from reference TRBV5-8 and TRBJ2-2, the complete variable domain is EAGVTQSPTHLIKTRGQQATLRCSPISGHTSVYWYQQALGLGLQFLLWYDEGEERNRGNFPPRFSGRQFPNYSSELNVNALELEDSALYLCASSSPVVGELFFGEGSRLTVL.

This sequence joins TRBV6-6 and TRBJ2-6, with 12 bases identical to TRBD1. The V and J ends lost 6 bases and 0 bases, in that order; junction bases with no gene match: 9. The V gene's germline CDR1 is MNHNY and CDR2 SVGAGI (reference sequence). The CDR3 sequence is 19 residues long. The CDR3 DNA follows: TGTGCCAGCAGCTCCGGGACAGGGGGCTTAACCTCTGGGGCCAACGTCCTGACTTTC. As protein: CASSSGTGGLTSGANVLTF.

V is TRBV12-3 or TRBV12-4 and J is TRBJ1-1; D remains ambiguous. CDR3 length: 13 amino acids. Trimming removed 0 bases at V and 4 bases at J, with 6 bases between. The CDR3 loop reads CASSLAEGTEAFF. The CDR3 coding sequence is TGTGCCAGCAGTTTAGCCGAGGGCACTGAAGCTTTCTTT.

CDR3 nucleotides: TGTGCCTGGGGATTTAGGGGATTCTATGGCTACACCTTC. Protein sequence: CAWGFRGFYGYTF. V usage is TRBV30 and J usage is TRBJ1-2, with D maybe TRBD1 (5 bases). V was clipped by 5 bases and J by 4 bases, with 14 bases between them. CDR3 size: 13 residues. Germline V gene lookup returns CDR1 GTSNPN and CDR2 SVGIG (reference sequence).

This rearrangement joins TRBV7-2 to TRBJ1-1; D unclear. This CDR3 region has 14 residues. V lost 1 base to trimming and J lost 11 bases, with 17 bases between them. Germline CDR1 is SGHTA and CDR2 is FQGNSA. The CDR3 reads CASSLGWAGFGAFF. The CDR3 DNA sequence: TGTGCCAGCAGCTTAGGGTGGGCAGGATTTGGTGCTTTCTTT.

The rearrangement links TRBV4-1 to TRBJ2-5; 10 positions agree with TRBD2. This CDR3 has 14 amino acids. Germline CDR1 is MGHRA and CDR2 is YSYEKL. V lost 4 bases and J lost 3; bases outside the gene matches: 2. The CDR3 loop is CASSPSGGEETQYF. The CDR3 bases are TGCGCCAGCAGCCCGAGCGGGGGGGAAGAGACCCAGTACTTC.

The gene calls are TRBV6-5 and TRBJ2-2, with a possible D match to TRBD1 (5 bases). The length of the CDR3 is 15 residues. The germline V and J ends were trimmed by 5 bases and 2 bases, with 12 bases remaining between them. The germline CDR1 and CDR2 sequences are MNHEY and SVGAGI. DNA of the CDR3: TGTGCCAGCAGTCCTATGACAGCTAACACCGGGGAGCTGTTTTTT. This encodes CASSPMTANTGELFF.

This sequence joins TRBV5-1 and TRBJ2-5; no firm D call. This CDR3 spans 15 amino acids. Trimming took 1 base from V and 4 from J, leaving 14 bases between them. Germline CDR1 is SGHRS and CDR2 is YFSETQ. This chain's CDR3 is CASSLSVPVGETQYF. The DNA of the CDR3 is TGCGCCAGCAGCTTGTCGGTGCCGGTTGGAGAGACCCAGTACTTC.

V gene TRBV6-5 combines with J gene TRBJ1-6; D might be TRBD1 (5 bases). V lost 0 bases, J lost 9 bases, and 6 bases lay in between. Germline V gene data show CDR1 as MNHEY and CDR2 as SVGAGI. This CDR3 region has 13 residues. CDR3 loop: CASSYSQGSPLHF. DNA of the CDR3: TGTGCCAGCAGTTACTCTCAGGGTTCACCCCTCCACTTT.

The chain employs TRBV4-2 and TRBJ1-1; tentative D call: TRBD1 (6 bases). Germline values: CDR1 LGHNA, CDR2 YNFKEQ. The CDR3 spans 14 residues. Trimming cost V 8 bases and J 5 bases, with 18 bases left between them. This chain's CDR3 is CASSSRGGRTEAFF. The CDR3 DNA reads TGTGCCAGCTCTTCCCGGGGGGGGCGGACTGAAGCTTTCTTT.

This clone came up a few times. The chain's CDR3 is CASSSRGTNEQFF. CDR3 nucleotides: TGTGCCAGCAGCTCGCGGGGTACCAATGAGCAGTTCTTC. The chain employs TRBV9 and TRBJ2-1; possible D gene TRBD2, 6 bases. The V gene's germline CDR1 is SGDLS and CDR2 YYNGEE. The V end lost 4 bases, the J end lost 6 bases, and 11 bases lay between the germline ends. CDR3 length: 13 residues.

The J gene is TRBJ1-5, the V gene TRBV6-5; D possibly corresponds to TRBD1 (6 bases). V was pared by 6 bases and J by 0 bases, with 12 bases between. This CDR3 contains 15 residues. Germline-derived CDR1 and CDR2 are MNHEY and SVGAGI. Here the CDR3 DNA reads TGTGCCAGCAGCTCCGGGACAAATAGCAATCAGCCCCAGCATTTT. Its translation: CASSSGTNSNQPQHF.

This clone was observed once. V gene TRBV10-3 combines with J gene TRBJ2-2, with 7 bases matching TRBD1. This CDR3 contains 15 residues. Germline V gives CDR1 ENHRY, CDR2 SYGVKD. V shed 4 bases, J shed 3 bases, and the junction held 5 bases outside the gene matches. In nucleotides, the CDR3 is TGTGCCATCAGTGGGGCAGGGGGAGACACCGGGGAGCTGTTTTTT. Protein: CAISGAGGDTGELFF.

This chain joins TRBV11-2 and TRBJ1-2, with no clear D. Germline CDR1 and CDR2: SGHAT and FQNNGV. Trimming left V 3 bases short and J 8 bases short, with 13 bases between. The CDR3 consists of 13 residues. The CDR3 is CASSLGGRQGYTF. The CDR3 DNA is TGTGCCAGCAGCTTGGGAGGGCGGCAAGGCTACACCTTC.

The J gene is TRBJ2-3, the V gene TRBV4-2; 10 bases agree with TRBD2. The CDR3 has 17 amino acids. The junction had 7 bases not matched to a gene; V was cut back by 0 bases and J by 4 bases. Germline loops: CDR1 LGHNA, CDR2 YNFKEQ. The CDR3 is CASSQDQLAGAPDTQYF. In nucleotides, the CDR3 is TGTGCCAGCAGCCAAGATCAGCTAGCGGGGGCCCCAGATACGCAGTATTTT.

Only one count was recorded for this clone. The genes are TRBV2 and TRBJ1-1; D gene ambiguous. The CDR3 has 13 amino acids. CDR1 is SNHLY and CDR2 is FYNNEI in the germline V gene. Trimming left V 5 bases short and J 2 bases short, with 9 bases between. The CDR3 DNA follows: TGTGCCAGCAGTCAACAGCCTAACACTGAAGCTTTCTTT. Translating it yields CASSQQPNTEAFF. Full variable domain (rest looked up from reference TRBV2 and TRBJ1-1): EPEVTQTPSHQVTQMGQEVILRCVPISNHLYFYWYRQILGQKVEFLVSFYNNEISEKSEIFDDQFSVERPDGSNFTLKIRSTKLEDSAMYFCASSQQPNTEAFFGQGTRLTVV.

This rearrangement joins TRBV20-1 to TRBJ1-5; tentatively, D is TRBD1 (5 bases). This CDR3 spans 11 amino acids. Germline CDR1 reads DFQATT; CDR2 reads SNEGSKA (reference sequence). For the CDR3, the DNA is TGCAGGGCCGGTAGGGGCCAGCCCCAGCATTTT. Translation gives CRAGRGQPQHF.

V is TRBV5-1 and J is TRBJ1-5; no reliable D call. V was pared by 5 bases and J by 7 bases, with 13 bases between. This CDR3 has 13 residues. Germline values: CDR1 SGHRS, CDR2 YFSETQ. The CDR3 DNA sequence: TGCGCCAGCAGATTTGCACCGGGGCAGCCCCAGCATTTT. Translating it yields CASRFAPGQPQHF.

The genes are TRBV5-1 and TRBJ1-5; TRBD1 aligns across 8 bases. The germline V gene encodes CDR1 SGHRS and CDR2 YFSETQ. The CDR3 sequence is 14 residues long. V dropped 5 bases and J dropped 2; count of bases not matched to a gene: 3. The CDR3 region is CASRPDRGNQPQHF. The DNA of the CDR3 is TGCGCCAGCAGACCGGACAGGGGCAATCAGCCCCAGCATTTT.

CDR3 loop: CASSQEPGGPNQPQHF. CDR3 coding DNA: TGTGCCAGCAGCCAAGAGCCAGGGGGCCCTAATCAGCCCCAGCATTTT. The chain recombines TRBV3-1 (or the pseudogene TRBV3-2) with TRBJ1-5; 8 bases agree with TRBD1. CDR3 length: 16 amino acids. Germline V lookup: CDR1 LGHDT, CDR2 YNNKEL (reference sequence). Germline trimming cut 0 bases from V and 4 bases from J; bases unmatched to any gene: 5.